The 22 T cell receptor beta chains below all came from one sample that was sequenced in a study of immune heterogeneity within non-small cell lung tumors. Bulk tumor genomic DNA constituted the template, at 600 to 750 ng per sample. Primary tumors were biopsied several times each, far apart, intraoperatively. Patients went through curative surgery, and their non-small cell lung cancer was untreated and newly diagnosed. In a multiplex PCR, 32 V and 13 J primers amplified TCR beta CDR3. TCRdb re-called the multiplex PCR reads with MiXCR, one entry per CDR3 protein. The sample has 2,500 to 3,000 distinct CDR3 sequences, about 25% seen once. Input material: lung tumor tissue. The receptor source for this set is a man in his 60s with non-small cell lung cancer.

The chain combines TRBV7-9 with TRBJ2-4; a possible D gene is TRBD1 (5 bases). Germline values: CDR1 SEHNR, CDR2 FQNEAQ (reference sequence). Trimming stripped 4 bases from V and 14 bases from J, with 21 bases between. This CDR3 has 14 amino acids. CDR3 coding DNA: TGTGCCAGCAGCTCCCAGGGCGAGAAGAAGACCAAGTACTTC. Translating gives CASSSQGEKKTKYF. Full variable domain (outside the CDR3, taken from reference TRBV7-9 and TRBJ2-4): DTGVSQNPRHKITKRGQNVTFRCDPISEHNRLYWYRQTLGQGPEFLTYFQNEAQLEKSRLLSDRFSAERPKGSFSTLEIQRTEQGDSAMYLCASSSQGEKKTKYFGAGTRLSVL.

By frequency in the sample, this clonotype is medium-sized (0.01 to 0.1%). The chain couples TRBV18 to TRBJ2-2; D remains unclear. The CDR3 is 12 residues long. CDR1 is KGHSH and CDR2 is LQKENI in the germline V gene. The V and J ends lost 6 bases and 5 bases respectively, with 7 bases between them. CDR3 region: CASSRRTGELFF. Written as DNA, the CDR3 is TGTGCCAGCTCGAGACGGACCGGGGAGCTGTTTTTT. Full variable domain (remainder filled in from reference TRBV18 and TRBJ2-2): NAGVMQNPRHLVRRRGQEARLRCSPMKGHSHVYWYRQLPEEGLKFMVYLQKENIIDESGMPKERFSAEFPKEGPSILRIQQVVRGDSAAYFCASSRRTGELFFGEGSRLTVL.

As to this clonotype: A much bigger clone sits one base away, suggesting this may be a read error. This rearrangement joins TRBV7-9 to TRBJ1-2, with D possibly matching TRBD1 (5 bases). The CDR3 spans 14 residues. Trimming stripped 3 bases from V and 7 bases from J, with 15 bases between. Germline V gene lookup returns CDR1 SEHNR and CDR2 FQNEAQ (reference sequence). The DNA for the CDR3 is TGTGCCAGCAGCTTGCGGGGCCTCGAGGGTGGCTACACCTTC. This gives the protein CASSLRGLEGGYTF.

This clonotype qualifies as medium-sized. The V gene is TRBV5-1, the J gene TRBJ2-7; TRBD1 agrees at 7 bases. The V segment lost 9 bases and the J segment 0 bases; nucleotides outside the gene matches: 9. This CDR3 spans 14 amino acids. Germline V gives CDR1 SGHRS, CDR2 YFSETQ. The chain's CDR3 is CATSRDSASYEQYF. DNA for the CDR3: TGCGCCACCTCCCGGGACAGTGCCTCCTACGAGCAGTACTTC.

V gene TRBV5-1 combines with J gene TRBJ2-1; tentative D call: TRBD2 (6 bases). Trimming took 9 bases from V and 7 from J, leaving 20 bases between them. Per germline, CDR1 SGHRS and CDR2 YFSETQ. The CDR3 loop spans 14 amino acids. Here the CDR3 DNA reads TGCGCCACCAACTCCGGGGCCGGGGGTAATGAGCAGTTCTTC. Translated: CATNSGAGGNEQFF. Looking up the rest from reference TRBV5-1 and TRBJ2-1 gives the full variable domain: KAGVTQTPRYLIKTRGQQVTLSCSPISGHRSVSWYQQTPGQGLQFLFEYFSETQRNKGNFPGRFSGRQFSNSRSEMNVSTLELGDSALYLCATNSGAGGNEQFFGPGTRLTVL.

This clonotype counts as large. The chain joins TRBV4-2 to TRBJ1-5; D is possibly TRBD1 (5 bases). In germline, CDR1 is LGHNA, CDR2 YNFKEQ. CDR3 length equals 14 residues. The germline V and J ends were trimmed by 0 bases and 3 bases, with 6 bases remaining between them. The chain's CDR3 is CASSQEGLNQPQHF. The CDR3 bases are TGTGCCAGCAGCCAAGAGGGGCTCAATCAGCCCCAGCATTTT.

Concerning this clonotype itself: The junction departs from germline at one end; a sequencing error may be responsible. This chain joins TRBV15 and TRBJ2-1, with D perhaps TRBD1 (5 bases). This CDR3 is built from 14 residues. Germline assignment: CDR1 LNHNV and CDR2 YYDKDF (reference sequence). This chain's CDR3 is CATSRNRFGGEQLF. In nucleotides, the CDR3 is TGTGCCACCAGCAGAAACAGGTTTGGTGGTGAGCAGCTCTTC.

The V call is TRBV11-2, the J call TRBJ1-4; D is unresolved. The V end was cut by 3 bases, the J end by 4 bases, with 12 bases between. CDR3 length: 15 residues. Germline lookup yields CDR1 SGHAT and CDR2 FQNNGV. CDR3 loop: CASSLGSSHNEKLFF. The CDR3 DNA reads TGTGCCAGCAGCTTGGGTTCGAGTCATAATGAAAAACTGTTTTTT. The variable domain in full, completed from reference TRBV11-2 and TRBJ1-4, reads EAGVAQSPRYKIIEKRQSVAFWCNPISGHATLYWYQQILGQGPKLLIQFQNNGVVDDSQLPKDRFSAERLKGVDSTLKIQPAKLEDSAVYLCASSLGSSHNEKLFFGSGTQLSVL.

To note about this clonotype: A much larger clone lies a single base off, so this may be a read error. The rearrangement uses TRBV7-9 and TRBJ1-1, with D possibly matching TRBD1 (5 bases). With 7 bases removed from V and 3 bases from J, the gap between germline ends came to 18 bases. The CDR3 covers 15 residues. Per the germline V gene, CDR1 is SEHNR and CDR2 is FQNEAQ (reference sequence). CDR3 bases: TGTGCCAGCAACCCCGTAGGGGAACTGGACACTGAAGCTTTCTTT. Amino acids: CASNPVGELDTEAFF.

This clonotype ranks as medium-sized. The CDR3 sequence: CATSDRGYNEQFF. CDR3 in DNA: TGTGCCACCAGTGATCGAGGCTACAATGAGCAGTTCTTC. The chain carries TRBV24-1 and TRBJ2-1, with D unclear. CDR3 size: 13 residues. Trimming cost V 3 bases and J 3 bases, with 5 bases left between them. Looked up from germline, CDR1 is KGHDR and CDR2 is SFDVKD.

This clonotype is termed medium-sized. This chain links TRBV19 with TRBJ2-7; TRBD1 matches at 9 bases. The V gene end was trimmed by 4 bases and the J gene end by 3 bases; junction bases not matched to a gene: 4. This CDR3 is 14 amino acids long. CDR1 is LNHDA, CDR2 SQIVND, per germline (reference sequence). Written as DNA, the CDR3 is TGTGCCAGTAGTACGGGACAGGGAGTCTACGAGCAGTACTTC. It specifies CASSTGQGVYEQYF.

Of note for this clonotype: This sequence may be a read error, since a much larger clone differs from it by one base. The chain uses TRBV15 and TRBJ1-4, with D unclear. The CDR3 runs 12 residues. Germline V CDR1 and CDR2: LNHNV, YYDKDF (reference sequence). Deletions cut 0 bases from V and 10 bases from J, with 6 bases between. The CDR3 reads CATSRDRGKLFF. DNA for the CDR3: TGTGCCACCAGCAGAGATCGGGGAAAACTGTTTTTT.

Concerning this clonotype: No conserved phenylalanine or tryptophan ends this CDR3, so it is likely a read error. V is TRBV6-2 or TRBV6-3 and J is TRBJ2-7; no clear D gene. The germline gives CDR1 MNHEY, CDR2 SVGEGT. CDR3 size: 14 residues. V was cut by 7 bases and J by 6 bases, with 19 bases left in between. The DNA of the CDR3 is TGTGCCAGCATACCCCCAGGCCCCTTGGCCGAGCAGTACCTG. It encodes CASIPPGPLAEQYL.

This clonotype was recorded once. At one end, the junction sequence differs from germline, possibly due to a read error. The gene calls are TRBV19 and TRBJ2-4; 9 nucleotides agree with TRBD2. From germline, CDR1 is LNHDA and CDR2 SQIVND (reference sequence). This CDR3 region has 15 residues. In nucleotides, the CDR3 is TGTGCCAGTAGTATAGGAGGGCTAGCGGGAAACATTCACTACTTC. Amino acid sequence: CASSIGGLAGNIHYF.

About this clonotype itself: Just one base apart from a much larger clone, this may be a read error. The rearrangement joins TRBV5-1 to TRBJ2-1; TRBD1 matches at 7 bases. The CDR3 has 12 residues. Germline CDR1 is SGHRS and CDR2 is YFSETQ. The CDR3 DNA reads as TGCGTCAGCAGCTTCCAGGGGGATGAGCAGTTCTTC. Protein: CVSSFQGDEQFF. Using reference TRBV5-1 and TRBJ2-1 for the parts outside the CDR3, the full variable domain is KAGVTQTPRYLIKTRGQQVTLSCSPISGHRSVSWYQQTPGQGLQFLFEYFSETQRNKGNFPGRFSGRQFSNSRSEMNVSTLELGDSALYLCVSSFQGDEQFFGPGTRLTVL.

By share, this clonotype ranks as medium-sized (0.01 to 0.1%). This chain links TRBV11-3 with TRBJ2-7, with 9 bases matching TRBD1. Germline V lookup: CDR1 SGHNT, CDR2 YENEEA. V lost 4 bases and J lost 5; bases outside the gene matches: 3. CDR3 length equals 13 residues. DNA for the CDR3: TGTGCCAGCAGCTCGGGACAGGGCGACGAGCAGTACTTC. It translates to CASSSGQGDEQYF.

Turning to this clonotype: A much larger clone differs by one base, so this may be a read error. V and J are TRBV7-2 and TRBJ2-5; either TRBD1 or TRBD2 may supply D (5 bases each). The CDR3 extends over 15 amino acids. Germline CDR1 reads SGHTA; CDR2 reads FQGNSA. The CDR3 reads CSSSPAAGTKRSQYF. The CDR3 nucleotides read TGTTCCAGCAGCCCAGCGGCAGGGACCAAGAGGTCCCAGTACTTC.

In its sample, this clonotype is medium-sized (0.01 to 0.1%). This chain connects TRBV7-2 to TRBJ1-2; D gene uncertain. The CDR3 is made up of 12 amino acids. Trimming left V 10 bases short and J 6 bases short, with 15 bases between. Germline V gives CDR1 SGHTA, CDR2 FQGNSA. CDR3 nucleotides: TGTGCCAACCGCGGGCAGGTAGATGGCTACACCTTC. Its protein product is CANRGQVDGYTF.

Judged by abundance, this clonotype is large (0.1 to 1%). V usage is TRBV6-1 and J usage is TRBJ2-7; D may be TRBD1 (6 bases). V was shortened by 4 bases and J by 9 bases, with 13 bases between the two germline ends. The CDR3 is 12 residues long. CDR1 MNHNS and CDR2 SASEGT come from the germline V gene. The CDR3 nucleotides are TGTGCCAGCAGTGGGACAGCAATTGGGCAGTACTTC. Amino acid sequence: CASSGTAIGQYF.

Comments on this clonotype: A much larger clone differs by one base, so this may be a read error. The rearrangement joins TRBV10-3 to TRBJ2-7, with TRBD2 identical over 9 bases. The CDR3 runs to 13 residues. The J segment lost 7 bases and the V segment lost 3 bases, leaving 4 bases of the junction unmatched. The germline V gene encodes CDR1 ENHRY and CDR2 SYGVKD. The CDR3 sequence: CAISDGGGVEQYF. In DNA, the CDR3 is TGTGCCATCAGTGATGGCGGGGGGGTGGAGCAGTACTTC.

This clonotype is judged medium-sized. The chain joins TRBV5-1 to TRBJ2-7; TRBD2 agrees at 8 bases. This CDR3 is 14 amino acids long. Trimming removed 5 bases from V and 2 bases from J; junction bases left unmatched: 6. CDR1 and CDR2 (germline): SGHRS, YFSETQ. CDR3 in DNA: TGCGCCAGCAGAGCGGGAGTCGGGGCCTACGAGCAGTACTTC. This translates into CASRAGVGAYEQYF.

This clonotype ranks as medium-sized. The CDR3 spells CASTSAGEQYF. For the CDR3, the DNA is TGTGCCAGCACCTCGGCCGGTGAGCAGTACTTC. V and J are TRBV6-1 and TRBJ2-7, with D unresolved. This CDR3 region has 11 residues. CDR1 MNHNS and CDR2 SASEGT come from the germline V gene. Trimming stripped 7 bases from V and 7 bases from J, with 11 bases between.